This passage covers 8 T cell receptor beta chains from one sample sequenced in a study of response to subunit inactivated influenza vaccine. TCRdb processed the RT-PCR reads anew with MiXCR; each CDR3 protein has one entry. The sample lists 500,000 to 550,000 distinct CDR3 sequences, approximately 7.2% occurring once. The sequencing here drew on PBMCs from blood, taken less than 25 months after vaccination. These receptors were obtained from a man between 50 and 75 years old who received an inactivated influenza vaccine.

This clonotype has only a few counts. This chain joins TRBV20-1 and TRBJ2-1; D perhaps matches TRBD2 (7 bases). CDR1 is DFQATT and CDR2 is SNEGSKA in the germline V gene (reference sequence). CDR3 size: 13 residues. V shed 3 bases and J shed 7 bases, with 13 bases lying between them. CDR3 DNA sequence: TGCAGTGCTAGTGACGGGGGGCCTAATGAGCAGTTCTTC. Amino acid sequence: CSASDGGPNEQFF.

This clonotype has a count of ten or more. V and J are TRBV12-3 or TRBV12-4 and TRBJ2-1; the match to TRBD2 covers 9 bases. With V trimmed by 2 bases and J by 9 bases, 11 bases remained unmatched. The CDR3 consists of 16 residues. Here the CDR3 DNA reads TGTGCCAGCAGTTTAATTCGTAGCGGGGGTGGGAGTGAGCAGTTCTTC. The encoded protein is CASSLIRSGGGSEQFF.

The rearrangement uses TRBV7-2 and TRBJ2-3; 10 bases are a match to TRBD2. There are 16 residues in the CDR3. Germline CDR1 is SGHTA and CDR2 is FQGNSA. V dropped 5 bases and J dropped 4; count of bases not matched to a gene: 9. CDR3 amino acids: CASSLRLAGAADTQYF. The CDR3 nucleotides read TGTGCCAGCAGCCTGAGGCTAGCGGGAGCGGCAGATACGCAGTATTTT.

On this clonotype itself: At one end, the junction sequence differs from germline, possibly due to a read error. This sequence joins TRBV7-9 and TRBJ2-1; the D gene is possibly TRBD1 (6 bases). The CDR3 covers 15 residues. Germline CDR1 SEHNR, CDR2 FQNEAQ (reference sequence). Here the CDR3 DNA reads TGTGCCTGCAGCCTCACAGGGTCTAGAAACAATGAGCAGTTCTTC. Amino acid sequence: CACSLTGSRNNEQFF.

A remark on this clonotype: The junction does not match germline at one end; this may be a read error. V usage is TRBV24-1 and J usage is TRBJ2-5, with 10 bases lining up with TRBD1. Germline-derived CDR1 and CDR2 are KGHDR and SFDVKD. The CDR3 consists of 16 residues. CDR3 amino acids: CATSDSLTGGGETEYF. The CDR3 bases are TGTGCCACCAGTGATAGCCTGACAGGGGGCGGAGAGACCGAGTACTTC.

This clonotype was seen only a few times. The genes are TRBV20-1 and TRBJ1-1, with TRBD1 as a possible D gene (5 bases). V lost 5 bases and J lost 11, with 15 bases in between. This CDR3 region has 11 residues. CDR1 and CDR2 (germline): DFQATT, SNEGSKA (reference sequence). The CDR3: CSAWWGMSAFF. CDR3 nucleotide sequence: TGCAGTGCTTGGTGGGGGATGTCGGCTTTCTTT.

This clonotype showed up just a few times. The V and J genes are TRBV20-1 and TRBJ2-7; D might be TRBD2 (7 bases). Trimming stripped 6 bases from V and 2 bases from J, with 17 bases between. This CDR3 spans 14 amino acids. Germline V gene lookup returns CDR1 DFQATT and CDR2 SNEGSKA (reference sequence). The CDR3 reads CSARRGASAYEQYF. The CDR3 DNA reads TGCAGTGCCCGTCGGGGGGCGAGCGCCTACGAGCAGTACTTC.

This clonotype has at least ten counts. Since no conserved phenylalanine or tryptophan closes the CDR3, a read error is the likely cause. No DNA is shown, since the ends of the CDR3 on it are uncertain; the CDR3 is the one TCRdb lists. The chain links TRBV7-9 to TRBJ2-1; TRBD2 is the table's D call, not checked against the DNA. The CDR3 sequence runs 13 residues, both termini included. Per germline, CDR1 SEHNR and CDR2 FQNEAQ (reference sequence). CDR3 amino acids: CASSRDFAGGPSL.